Each of the 15 T cell receptor beta chains below was sequenced from the same sample in a study of cytomegalovirus exposure and HLA in healthy donors (dated by TCRdb to about 2017). Library creation used the immunoSEQ multiplex PCR assay. Entries here come from immuneACCESS through TCRdb and include only in-frame sequences with V and J called. Some clones fail to appear in such tables; in the studies checked, an unresolved V gene covers under half of the shortfall, and the cause of the remainder is unknown. The sample has approximately 82,000 clones on record, roughly 94% of them singletons. The top ten constitute nearly 0.7% of the sample. What was sequenced was PBMCs. The receptors were sampled from a woman aged 18-35 years in good health and CMV-seronegative.

This chain joins TRBV7-2 and TRBJ2-1; D unresolved. V lost 5 bases and J 7 bases, leaving 15 bases between the germline ends. There are 14 residues in the CDR3. Germline loops: CDR1 SGHTA, CDR2 FQGNSA. The CDR3 DNA reads TGTGCCAGCAGCCCCGTCAGGCTGGCGAATGAGCAGTTCTTC. This sequence encodes CASSPVRLANEQFF. The full variable domain, with the rest looked up from reference TRBV7-2 and TRBJ2-1, is GAGVSQSPSNKVTEKGKDVELRCDPISGHTALYWYRQSLGQGLEFLIYFQGNSAPDKSGLPSDRFSAERTGGSVSTLTIQRTQQEDSAVYLCASSPVRLANEQFFGPGTRLTVL.

The chain joins TRBV28 to TRBJ2-7; a weak D match, TRBD2 (7 bases). V was cut by 7 bases and J by 4 bases, with 14 bases left in between. Germline V gene sequence: CDR1 MDHEN, CDR2 SYDVKM. The CDR3 has 13 amino acids. The CDR3, as DNA: TGTGCCAGCACAAGGGGGGGGAAATACGAGCAGTACTTC. Residues: CASTRGGKYEQYF.

CDR3 loop: CASSIDSAQETQYF. CDR3 DNA: TGCGCCAGCAGCATTGACAGTGCCCAAGAGACCCAGTACTTC. The J gene is TRBJ2-5, the V gene TRBV5-1; D is perhaps TRBD1 (5 bases). This CDR3 has 14 residues. In germline, CDR1 is SGHRS, CDR2 YFSETQ. Trimming removed 4 bases at V and 1 base at J, with 11 bases between.

V and J are TRBV2 and TRBJ2-7, with TRBD2 matching 7 bases. The CDR3 totals 15 residues. Trimming at V came to 4 bases and at J to 2 bases, leaving 8 bases not matched to a gene. CDR1 is SNHLY and CDR2 is FYNNEI in the germline V gene. The CDR3 spells CASSAGLAVPYEQYF. In DNA form, the CDR3 reads TGTGCCAGCAGTGCAGGCCTAGCGGTACCCTACGAGCAGTACTTC.

This chain joins TRBV7-4 and TRBJ2-5; 11 bases fit TRBD1. Germline trimming cut 5 bases from V and 3 bases from J; bases unmatched to any gene: 8. The CDR3 totals 16 residues. The germline V gene encodes CDR1 SGHVT and CDR2 SQSDAQ. The CDR3 bases are TGTGCCAGCAGCGCGGGACAGGGGGTCAAGGAAGAGACCCAGTACTTC. Protein sequence: CASSAGQGVKEETQYF.

This chain uses TRBV6-1 with TRBJ1-5, with D possibly matching TRBD1 (6 bases). This CDR3 comprises 16 residues. Germline lookup yields CDR1 MNHNS and CDR2 SASEGT. V gave up 2 bases and J gave up 0 bases, with 11 bases separating them. The chain's CDR3 is CASSELGGVSNQPQHF. CDR3 DNA sequence: TGTGCCAGCAGTGAATTAGGGGGGGTTAGCAATCAGCCCCAGCATTTT.

The chain has TRBV7-9 and TRBJ2-5, with TRBD2 identical over 8 bases. The CDR3 loop spans 15 amino acids. Germline V gives CDR1 SEHNR, CDR2 FQNEAQ (reference sequence). The V segment lost 5 bases and the J segment 1 base; nucleotides outside the gene matches: 6. CDR3 loop: CASSIRLASQETQYF. The CDR3 DNA is TGTGCCAGCAGCATCAGACTAGCGTCCCAAGAGACCCAGTACTTC.

The chain is built from TRBV6-5 and TRBJ2-7; 11 bases align to TRBD2. This CDR3 comprises 15 residues. Looked up from germline, CDR1 is MNHEY and CDR2 is SVGAGI. V dropped 6 bases and J dropped 3; count of bases not matched to a gene: 7. CDR3 amino acids: CASRLGTSGFYEQYF. CDR3 nucleotides: TGTGCCAGCAGACTCGGGACTAGCGGTTTCTACGAGCAGTACTTC.

The chain recombines TRBV4-3 with TRBJ1-2, with TRBD1 as a possible D gene (6 bases). Trimming removed 2 bases from V and 12 bases from J, with 13 bases in between. CDR3 length: 12 residues. Germline-derived CDR1 and CDR2 are LGHNA and YSLEER. DNA for the CDR3: TGCGCCAGCAGCCAACCGGGGGGGCCCCACACCTTC. It translates to CASSQPGGPHTF.

V and J are TRBV4-1 and TRBJ2-1; 14 nucleotides match TRBD2. The CDR3 has 20 residues. Germline loops: CDR1 MGHRA, CDR2 YSYEKL. V lost 4 bases and J lost 7; bases outside the gene matches: 18. The chain's CDR3 is CASSPSGGLAGDKNRNEQFF. The CDR3 bases are TGCGCCAGCAGCCCCAGTGGGGGACTAGCGGGAGACAAGAATCGGAATGAGCAGTTCTTC.

V usage is TRBV5-1 and J usage is TRBJ2-2, with D possibly being TRBD2 (6 bases). The CDR3 has 16 amino acids. CDR1 and CDR2 (germline): SGHRS, YFSETQ. V gave up 2 bases and J gave up 4 bases, with 15 bases separating them. For the CDR3, the DNA is TGCGCCAGCAGCTTTAAACAAGGGCGGGGCACCGGGGAGCTGTTTTTT. As protein: CASSFKQGRGTGELFF.

The J gene is TRBJ1-4, the V gene TRBV30; 10 bases agree with TRBD1. The CDR3 spans 15 residues. Trimming took 1 base from V and 7 from J; bases not matched to a gene: 6. Germline loops: CDR1 GTSNPN, CDR2 SVGIG (reference sequence). The CDR3 reads CAWSAHRDRGEKLFF. The CDR3 nucleotides are TGTGCCTGGAGTGCCCACCGGGACAGGGGTGAAAAACTGTTTTTT.

The chain joins TRBV4-1 to TRBJ2-2; no clear D. The CDR3 consists of 16 residues. Germline-derived CDR1 and CDR2 are MGHRA and YSYEKL. Trimming cost V 0 bases and J 5 bases, with 13 bases left between them. CDR3 protein: CASSQEGRLRTGELFF. The CDR3 bases are TGCGCCAGCAGCCAAGAGGGTAGGCTGAGGACCGGGGAGCTGTTTTTT.

V is TRBV7-2 and J is TRBJ2-5, with 7 bases that match TRBD2. The CDR3 consists of 14 residues. Germline trimming cut 0 bases from V and 5 bases from J; bases unmatched to any gene: 3. Germline values: CDR1 SGHTA, CDR2 FQGNSA. This chain's CDR3 is CASSLAGLVETQYF. CDR3 in DNA: TGTGCCAGCAGCTTAGCCGGACTAGTGGAGACCCAGTACTTC. Drawing the rest from reference TRBV7-2 and TRBJ2-5, the complete variable domain is GAGVSQSPSNKVTEKGKDVELRCDPISGHTALYWYRQSLGQGLEFLIYFQGNSAPDKSGLPSDRFSAERTGGSVSTLTIQRTQQEDSAVYLCASSLAGLVETQYFGPGTRLLVL.

The genes are TRBV28 and TRBJ2-1; 13 nucleotides line up with TRBD2. V gave up 5 bases and J gave up 9 bases; unmatched junction bases: 7. Germline loops: CDR1 MDHEN, CDR2 SYDVKM. The CDR3 sequence is 15 residues long. CDR3 sequence: CASSPGLAGVSEQFF. CDR3 coding DNA: TGTGCCAGCAGTCCCGGACTAGCGGGAGTGTCTGAGCAGTTCTTC.